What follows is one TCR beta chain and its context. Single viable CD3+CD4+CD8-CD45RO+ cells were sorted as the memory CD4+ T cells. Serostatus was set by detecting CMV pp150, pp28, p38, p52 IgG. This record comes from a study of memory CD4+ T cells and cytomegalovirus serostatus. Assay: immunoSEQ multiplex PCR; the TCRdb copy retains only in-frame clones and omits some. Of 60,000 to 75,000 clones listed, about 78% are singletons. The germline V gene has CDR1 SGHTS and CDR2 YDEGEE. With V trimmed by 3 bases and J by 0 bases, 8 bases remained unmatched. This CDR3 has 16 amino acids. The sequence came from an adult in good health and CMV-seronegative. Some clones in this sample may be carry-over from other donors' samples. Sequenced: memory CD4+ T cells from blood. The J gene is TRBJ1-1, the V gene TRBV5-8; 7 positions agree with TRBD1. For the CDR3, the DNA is TGTGCCAGCAGCTCCGGGACAGCTCCGGTGAACACTGAAGCTTTCTTT. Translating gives CASSSGTAPVNTEAFF.